The 30 T cell receptor beta chains presented below share a single source sample, sequenced in a study of blood T cells in healthy people across ages. Next came a second PCR, run for about 7 to 12 cycles, which used a sample-barcoded 5' primer along with a J-beta primer mix. MiXCR, applied by TCRdb to the 5' RACE reads, yields one record per CDR3 protein. The repertoire holds hundreds of thousands of distinct CDR3 sequences, about 61% seen once, with 20% to 30% in the top ten. The sequenced sample was blood. These receptors all come from a man in his forties in good health.

CDR3 in DNA: TGTGCCACCAGCAGAGATTGGGAGACCCAGTACTTC. Translating gives CATSRDWETQYF. The chain joins TRBV15 to TRBJ2-5; no firm D call. This CDR3 is built from 12 residues. Per the germline V gene, CDR1 is LNHNV and CDR2 is YYDKDF (reference sequence). Between the trimmed V and J ends, which lost 0 bases and 5 bases, there was a span of 4 bases.

This sequence joins TRBV4-3 and TRBJ1-2, with 10 bases fitting TRBD1. Germline CDR1 LGHNA, CDR2 YSLEER. Trimming at V came to 3 bases and at J to 5 bases, leaving 6 bases not matched to a gene. CDR3 length: 15 residues. CDR3 in DNA: TGCGCCAGCAGCCACCGGACAGGGGGAAAATATGGCTACACCTTC. Protein: CASSHRTGGKYGYTF.

This sequence joins TRBV21-1 and TRBJ2-4; TRBD1, as called in the table, went unchecked against the DNA. The J call may be wrong; the DNA end is better matched by TRBJ2-7. TRBV21-1 represents a pseudogene. The CDR3 is 19 residues long. DNA for the CDR3: TGTGCCAGCAGCAAAGATGGTGGAAACCGGGACAGGGATTACTACGAGCAGTACTTC. Translation: CASSKDGGNRDRDYYEQYF.

This chain connects TRBV6-2 or TRBV6-3 to TRBJ2-5, with TRBD2 identical over 9 bases. The CDR3 is made up of 15 amino acids. V was pared by 6 bases and J by 11 bases, with 16 bases of the junction left unmatched. CDR1 MNHEY and CDR2 SVGEGT come from the germline V gene. CDR3 in DNA: TGTGCCAGCAGATCTAGCGGGGTTGCCTACAATGAGCAGTACTTC. Amino acids: CASRSSGVAYNEQYF.

This sequence joins TRBV3-1 and TRBJ2-6; D is undetermined. The CDR3 runs to 15 residues. V was pared by 1 base and J by 6 bases, with 10 bases between. Germline CDR1 LGHDT, CDR2 YNNKEL (reference sequence). The chain's CDR3 is CASSQGGTEANVLTF. CDR3 DNA: TGTGCCAGCAGCCAAGGGGGAACTGAGGCCAACGTCCTGACTTTC.

The chain couples TRBV24-1 to TRBJ2-3, with a tentative D call TRBD1 (7 bases). V lost 5 bases and J 3 bases, leaving 11 bases between the germline ends. The CDR3 totals 14 residues. The germline gives CDR1 KGHDR, CDR2 SFDVKD. CDR3 loop: CATSVPGGTDTQYF. CDR3 coding DNA: TGTGCCACCAGTGTCCCAGGGGGGACAGATACGCAGTATTTT.

The genes are TRBV29-1 and TRBJ2-3; 14 bases align to TRBD2. V dropped 1 base and J dropped 1; count of bases not matched to a gene: 1. CDR1 is SQVTM, CDR2 ANQGSEA, per germline. The CDR3 totals 16 residues. CDR3 sequence reads: CSVEGGLAGGTDTQYF. The CDR3 DNA follows: TGCAGCGTTGAAGGGGGACTAGCGGGGGGCACAGATACGCAGTATTTT.

This chain links TRBV6-5 with TRBJ2-7; the match to TRBD1 covers 7 bases. The trim removed 5 bases at V and 2 bases at J, leaving 6 bases unmatched. The CDR3 has 14 residues. CDR1 MNHEY and CDR2 SVGAGI come from the germline V gene. CDR3 amino acids: CASSPSGQTYEQYF. DNA for the CDR3: TGTGCCAGCAGTCCATCGGGACAGACCTACGAGCAGTACTTC.

The chain uses TRBV5-1 and TRBJ2-5; TRBD1 agrees at 8 bases. Germline V gene data show CDR1 as SGHRS and CDR2 as YFSETQ. Losses at the gene ends were 4 bases for V and 11 bases for J; bases not matched to a gene: 22. There are 17 residues in the CDR3. The chain's CDR3 is CASSLAWAGGAGNEQYF. CDR3 nucleotides: TGCGCCAGCAGCCTAGCTTGGGCAGGGGGCGCGGGGAATGAGCAGTACTTC.

This clonotype was counted between two and nine times. The V call is TRBV20-1, the J call TRBJ2-7, with no clear D. The V and J ends lost 2 bases and 2 bases respectively, with 10 bases between them. Germline-derived CDR1 and CDR2 are DFQATT and SNEGSKA (reference sequence). There are 13 residues in the CDR3. Here the CDR3 DNA reads TGCAGTGCTAGAACAGTCAATACCTACGAGCAGTACTTC. It translates to CSARTVNTYEQYF.

There are a few counts of this clonotype. The V gene is TRBV7-2, the J gene TRBJ2-1, with D unclear. The germline V gene has CDR1 SGHTA and CDR2 FQGNSA. V lost 7 bases, J lost 9 bases, and 19 bases lay in between. This CDR3 has 14 amino acids. Here the CDR3 DNA reads TGTGCCAGCAACTCAAGGAACCCGGGTGGTGAGCAGTTCTTC. Protein product: CASNSRNPGGEQFF.

CDR3 region: CSAKQGVISNQPQHF. The CDR3 DNA sequence: TGCAGTGCTAAACAGGGGGTGATAAGCAATCAGCCCCAGCATTTT. This chain joins TRBV20-1 and TRBJ1-5, with 8 bases matching TRBD1. The germline V gene encodes CDR1 DFQATT and CDR2 SNEGSKA (reference sequence). V dropped 4 bases and J dropped 1; count of bases not matched to a gene: 6. The CDR3 spans 15 residues.

The chain recombines TRBV12-3 or TRBV12-4 with TRBJ2-3, with D uncertain. Between the trimmed V and J ends, which lost 4 bases and 1 base, there was a span of 9 bases. The CDR3 covers 14 residues. CDR3 residues: CASSSPVGTDTQYF. CDR3 nucleotide sequence: TGTGCCAGCAGTTCTCCAGTAGGCACAGATACGCAGTATTTT.

The chain joins TRBV20-1 to TRBJ2-7; 8 bases are a match to TRBD1. Germline CDR1 reads DFQATT; CDR2 reads SNEGSKA (reference sequence). This CDR3 comprises 14 residues. V trimming: 6 bases; J trimming: 2 bases; junction bases outside the gene matches: 9. CDR3 sequence (DNA): TGCAGTGCAACCCCGGGACAGGTAGCCTACGAGCAGTACTTC. As protein: CSATPGQVAYEQYF.

Written as DNA, the CDR3 is TGCAGCACGACGACTAGCGGGGCGAGCAATGAGCAGTTCTTC. Translated, it gives CSTTTSGASNEQFF. The chain couples TRBV29-1 to TRBJ2-1; 11 positions match TRBD2. V was clipped by 8 bases and J by 6 bases; unmatched bases: 9. Germline CDR1 is SQVTM and CDR2 is ANQGSEA. The CDR3 loop spans 14 amino acids.

The CDR3 loop reads CASTAFWTGSETQYF. In DNA, the CDR3 is TGTGCCAGCACCGCATTTTGGACAGGATCAGAGACCCAGTACTTC. V gene TRBV6-1 combines with J gene TRBJ2-5; TRBD1 matches 7 bases. The CDR3 contains 15 residues. CDR1 MNHNS and CDR2 SASEGT come from the germline V gene. J gave up 4 bases and V 7 bases, and 12 bases lay outside the gene matches.

This chain joins TRBV7-2 and TRBJ2-1, with D tentatively TRBD2 (6 bases). The V end lost 4 bases, the J end lost 8 bases, and 18 bases lay between the germline ends. The CDR3 runs to 15 residues. Germline CDR1 reads SGHTA; CDR2 reads FQGNSA. CDR3 loop: CASSSAMGRSDEQFF. DNA of the CDR3: TGTGCCAGCAGCTCCGCCATGGGGAGGAGTGATGAGCAGTTCTTC.

V is TRBV20-1 and J is TRBJ2-3; a weak D match, TRBD2 (5 bases). CDR1 DFQATT and CDR2 SNEGSKA come from the germline V gene (reference sequence). The germline V and J ends were trimmed by 0 bases and 4 bases, with 17 bases remaining between them. This CDR3 is 16 amino acids long. DNA of the CDR3: TGCAGTGCTAGAGATATCACTAGTCAAGGTTCAGATACGCAGTATTTT. Translated: CSARDITSQGSDTQYF.

Worth noting for this clonotype: No conserved phenylalanine or tryptophan is present at the end of the CDR3, so a read error is the likely explanation. The V call is TRBV5-1, the J call TRBJ2-5, with 10 positions matching TRBD2. The CDR3 has 15 residues. V was clipped by 5 bases and J by 11 bases; unmatched bases: 15. Germline-derived CDR1 and CDR2 are SGHRS and YFSETQ. The CDR3 sequence is CASSPTSGEYNEQYL. In nucleotides, the CDR3 is TGCGCCAGCAGTCCAACTAGCGGGGAATACAATGAGCAGTACTTA.

This clonotype came up a few times. The gene calls are TRBV19 and TRBJ2-4; D not resolved. Germline values: CDR1 LNHDA, CDR2 SQIVND (reference sequence). V lost 5 bases and J 6 bases, leaving 17 bases between the germline ends. The CDR3 length is 15 residues. The CDR3 sequence: CASSRWLLSSNIQYF. The CDR3 DNA is TGTGCCAGTAGTCGTTGGCTCCTCAGTTCAAACATTCAGTACTTC.

The V and J genes are TRBV7-3 and TRBJ2-5; D gene ambiguous. The CDR3 consists of 14 residues. Trimming stripped 5 bases from V and 4 bases from J, with 14 bases between. Germline V gene data show CDR1 as SGHTA and CDR2 as FQGTGA. The CDR3 DNA is TGTGCCAGCAGCCCTGAACCCGTAGGAGAGACCCAGTACTTC. It translates to CASSPEPVGETQYF.

V gene TRBV20-1 combines with J gene TRBJ2-4; possible D gene TRBD2, 7 bases. Matching the DNA end better, TRBJ2-7 makes the J call doubtful. Germline assignment: CDR1 DFQATT and CDR2 SNEGSKA (reference sequence). The CDR3 runs 13 residues. The CDR3 spells CSAPGGGGYEQYF. In DNA form, the CDR3 reads TGCAGTGCCCCGGGGGGAGGGGGCTACGAGCAGTACTTC.

The chain combines TRBV9 with TRBJ2-3; TRBD2 agrees at 15 bases. Germline CDR1 and CDR2: SGDLS and YYNGEE. This CDR3 comprises 19 residues. Trimming at V came to 3 bases and at J to 0 bases, leaving 8 bases not matched to a gene. CDR3: CASSERGLAGGFSTDTQYF. The CDR3 bases are TGTGCCAGCAGCGAGAGGGGACTAGCGGGGGGCTTTAGCACAGATACGCAGTATTTT. The whole variable domain, remainder taken from reference TRBV9 and TRBJ2-3, is DSGVTQTPKHLITATGQRVTLRCSPRSGDLSVYWYQQSLDQGLQFLIQYYNGEERAKGNILERFSAQQFPDLHSELNLSSLELGDSALYFCASSERGLAGGFSTDTQYFGPGTRLTVL.

The genes are TRBV2 and TRBJ2-3; TRBD2 is a possible D gene (6 bases). This CDR3 comprises 15 residues. From germline, CDR1 is SNHLY and CDR2 FYNNEI. With 8 bases removed from V and 1 base from J, the gap between germline ends came to 16 bases. CDR3 bases: TGTGCCAGCTTATCACTAGCTCTTCGCACAGATACGCAGTATTTT. It is translated as CASLSLALRTDTQYF.

There are a few counts of this clonotype. The chain joins TRBV27 to TRBJ2-4, with TRBD2 matching 7 bases. Near its end, the DNA agrees better with TRBJ2-7, so the J call may be wrong. The CDR3 spans 16 residues. Germline CDR1 reads MNHEY; CDR2 reads SMNVEV (reference sequence). CDR3 nucleotides: TGTGCCAGCAGTCCAAGTCTGGCGGGAGATAGCTACGAGCAGTACTTC. Amino acid sequence: CASSPSLAGDSYEQYF.

The rearrangement joins TRBV5-1 to TRBJ2-7; D call uncertain. Germline lookup yields CDR1 SGHRS and CDR2 YFSETQ. This CDR3 contains 14 residues. Deletions cut 4 bases from V and 2 bases from J, with 13 bases between. CDR3 region: CASSGSGKPYEQYF. CDR3 nucleotides: TGCGCCAGCAGCGGGTCGGGCAAACCCTACGAGCAGTACTTC.

The chain couples TRBV4-2 to TRBJ2-1; 7 bases map to TRBD2. The length of the CDR3 is 16 residues. The germline gives CDR1 LGHNA, CDR2 YNFKEQ. V was clipped by 0 bases and J by 3 bases; unmatched bases: 5. The CDR3 loop is CASSQDPQRGYNEQFF. In nucleotides, the CDR3 is TGTGCCAGCAGCCAAGATCCCCAGCGGGGCTACAATGAGCAGTTCTTC.

This clonotype was recorded once. The gene calls are TRBV11-2 and TRBJ2-3; weak D call: TRBD2 (6 bases). There are 15 residues in the CDR3. In germline, CDR1 is SGHAT, CDR2 FQNNGV. The V and J ends lost 1 base and 14 bases respectively, with 22 bases between them. CDR3 sequence reads: CASSLVGLAGPRPYF. CDR3 nucleotides: TGTGCCAGCAGCTTAGTTGGGTTGGCGGGACCTCGTCCGTATTTT.

In the case of this clonotype: One end of the junction varies from germline; a read error may be responsible. The chain joins TRBV20-1 to TRBJ2-2; D is unclear. The CDR3 extends over 13 amino acids. CDR1 is DFQATT, CDR2 SNEGSKA, per germline (reference sequence). CDR3 loop: CSAALANTGELFF. The CDR3 DNA reads as TGCAGTGCGGCTCTGGCGAACACTGGGGAGCTGTTTTTT.

The rearrangement links TRBV20-1 to TRBJ1-2; 8 bases are a match to TRBD1. Losses at the gene ends were 1 base for V and 5 bases for J; bases not matched to a gene: 3. This CDR3 is built from 13 residues. Germline V gene lookup returns CDR1 DFQATT and CDR2 SNEGSKA (reference sequence). The CDR3 is CSARVRTGYGYTF. The CDR3 nucleotides are TGCAGTGCTAGAGTAAGGACAGGGTATGGCTACACCTTC.